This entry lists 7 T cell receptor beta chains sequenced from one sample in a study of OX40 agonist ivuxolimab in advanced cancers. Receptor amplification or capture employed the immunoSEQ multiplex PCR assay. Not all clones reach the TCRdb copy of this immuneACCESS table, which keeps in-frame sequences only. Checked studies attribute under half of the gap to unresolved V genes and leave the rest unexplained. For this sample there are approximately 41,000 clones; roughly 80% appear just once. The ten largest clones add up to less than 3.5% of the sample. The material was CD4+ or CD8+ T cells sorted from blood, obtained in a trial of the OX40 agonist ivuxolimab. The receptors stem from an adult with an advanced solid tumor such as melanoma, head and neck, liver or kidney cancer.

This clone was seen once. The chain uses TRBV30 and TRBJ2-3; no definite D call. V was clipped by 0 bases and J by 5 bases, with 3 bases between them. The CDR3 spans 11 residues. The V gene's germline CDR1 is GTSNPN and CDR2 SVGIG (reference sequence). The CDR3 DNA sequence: TGTGCCTGGAGTGTAGGAGATACGCAGTATTTT. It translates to CAWSVGDTQYF.

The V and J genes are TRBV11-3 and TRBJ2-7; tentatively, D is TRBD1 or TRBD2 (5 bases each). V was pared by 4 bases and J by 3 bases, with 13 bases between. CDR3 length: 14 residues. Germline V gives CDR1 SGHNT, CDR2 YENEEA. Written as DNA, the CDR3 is TGTGCCAGCAGCTCGGGACCCCTCCGCTACGAGCAGTACTTC. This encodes CASSSGPLRYEQYF.

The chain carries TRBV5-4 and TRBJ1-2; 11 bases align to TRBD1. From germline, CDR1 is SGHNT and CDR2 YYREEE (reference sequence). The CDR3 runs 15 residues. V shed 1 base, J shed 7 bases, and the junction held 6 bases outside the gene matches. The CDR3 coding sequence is TGTGCCAGCAGCTTGTTGGGACAGGGGGGAGGTGGCTACACCTTC. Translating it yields CASSLLGQGGGGYTF.

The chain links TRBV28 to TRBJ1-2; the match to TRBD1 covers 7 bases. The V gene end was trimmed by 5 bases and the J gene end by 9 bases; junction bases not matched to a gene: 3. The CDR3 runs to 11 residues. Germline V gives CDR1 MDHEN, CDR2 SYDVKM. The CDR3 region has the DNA TGTGCCAGCAGTCGACAGGGAAGCTACACCTTC. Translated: CASSRQGSYTF.

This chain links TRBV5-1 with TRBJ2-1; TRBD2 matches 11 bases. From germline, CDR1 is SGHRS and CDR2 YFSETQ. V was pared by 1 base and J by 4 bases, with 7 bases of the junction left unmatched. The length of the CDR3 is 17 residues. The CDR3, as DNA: TGCGCCAGCAGCTTGAGGGGGCGGACTAGCGGGTACAATGAGCAGTTCTTC. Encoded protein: CASSLRGRTSGYNEQFF. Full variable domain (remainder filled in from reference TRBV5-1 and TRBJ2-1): KAGVTQTPRYLIKTRGQQVTLSCSPISGHRSVSWYQQTPGQGLQFLFEYFSETQRNKGNFPGRFSGRQFSNSRSEMNVSTLELGDSALYLCASSLRGRTSGYNEQFFGPGTRLTVL.

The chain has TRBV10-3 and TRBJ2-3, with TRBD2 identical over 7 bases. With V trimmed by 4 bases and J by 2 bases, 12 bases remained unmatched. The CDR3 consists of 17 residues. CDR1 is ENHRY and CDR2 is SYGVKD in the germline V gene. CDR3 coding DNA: TGTGCCATCAGTGCCCGAGGGGTAGCGGGTCCCACAGATACGCAGTATTTT. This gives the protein CAISARGVAGPTDTQYF.

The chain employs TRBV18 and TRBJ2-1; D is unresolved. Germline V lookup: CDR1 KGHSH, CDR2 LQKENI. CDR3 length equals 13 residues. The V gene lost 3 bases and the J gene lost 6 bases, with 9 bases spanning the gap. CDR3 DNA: TGTGCCAGCTCACCCGTTGGCCCCAATGAGCAGTTCTTC. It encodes CASSPVGPNEQFF.